The T cell receptor (beta chain) under discussion was sequenced for a study of patients and donors after allogeneic stem cell transplantation. This clonotype was observed a few times. MiXCR, run by TCRdb on the RT-PCR reads, gives a single entry per CDR3 protein. Here the sample spans about a million distinct CDR3 sequences, around 17% being singletons. Losses at the gene ends were 8 bases for V and 7 bases for J; bases not matched to a gene: 13. Germline values: CDR1 SQVTM, CDR2 ANQGSEA. The CDR3 length is 14 residues. The J gene is TRBJ2-1, the V gene TRBV29-1, with TRBD2 matching over 8 bases. Specimen: blood, either unsorted or a sorted T cell fraction (not recorded which). The receptor was derived from a human donor who was either an allogeneic HSCT recipient or a stem cell or donor lymphocyte infusion donor (not recorded which). It is not recorded whose cells these are; they may come from a transplant donor. The CDR3 spells CSSRAGGRYNEQFF. The CDR3 DNA reads as TGCAGCTCCAGGGCCGGCGGGAGGTATAATGAGCAGTTCTTC.